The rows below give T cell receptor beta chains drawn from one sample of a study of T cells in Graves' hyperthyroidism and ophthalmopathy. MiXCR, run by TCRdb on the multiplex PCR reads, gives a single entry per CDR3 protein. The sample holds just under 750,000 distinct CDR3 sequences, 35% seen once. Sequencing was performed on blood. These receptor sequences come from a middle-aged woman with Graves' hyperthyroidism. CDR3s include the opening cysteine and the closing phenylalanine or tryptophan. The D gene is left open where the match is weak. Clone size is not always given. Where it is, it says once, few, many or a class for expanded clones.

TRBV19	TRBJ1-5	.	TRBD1	CASSFGPGQGGPPQHF	TGTGCCAGCTCGTTTGGGCCGGGACAGGGGGGCCCGCCCCAGCATTTT
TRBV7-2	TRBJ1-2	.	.	CASSLRLGSGQGYTF	TGTGCCAGCAGCTTACGGCTCGGGTCCGGCCAGGGCTACACCTTC
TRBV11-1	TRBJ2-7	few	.	CASSHRDPSYEQYF	TGTGCCAGCAGCCACCGGGACCCCTCCTACGAGCAGTACTTC
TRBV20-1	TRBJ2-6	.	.	CSAGGGTFSGANVLTF	TGCAGTGCCGGAGGAGGGACATTCTCTGGGGCCAACGTCCTGACTTTC
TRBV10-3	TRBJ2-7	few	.	CASGQLGVSYEQYF	TGTGCCAGCGGACAACTTGGGGTCTCCTACGAGCAGTACTTC
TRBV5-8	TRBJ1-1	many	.	CASLDRATGGTEAFF	TGTGCCAGCCTTGACAGAGCTACCGGCGGAACTGAAGCTTTCTTT
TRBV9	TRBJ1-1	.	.	CASRRRTLNTEAFF	TGTGCCAGCAGACGTAGGACTTTGAACACTGAAGCTTTCTTT
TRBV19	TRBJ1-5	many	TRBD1	CASSFSRGDSNQPQHF	TGTGCCAGTAGTTTCTCCAGGGGGGATAGCAATCAGCCCCAGCATTTT
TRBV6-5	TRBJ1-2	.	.	CASSYRQLSYGYTF	TGTGCCAGCAGTTACCGCCAGCTGAGCTATGGCTACACCTTC
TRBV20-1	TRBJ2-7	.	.	CSARHRAEQYF	TGCAGTGCTAGACACAGGGCCGAGCAGTACTTC
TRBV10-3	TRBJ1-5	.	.	CAISTLQGSEQPQHF	TGTGCCATCAGTACCCTACAGGGATCGGAACAGCCCCAGCATTTT
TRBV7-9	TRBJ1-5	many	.	CASTIGGGNQPQHF	TGTGCCAGCACAATTGGGGGTGGCAATCAGCCCCAGCATTTT
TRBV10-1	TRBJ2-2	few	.	CASSDSGELFF	TGCGCCAGCAGTGATTCCGGGGAGCTGTTTTTT
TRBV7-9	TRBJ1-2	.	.	CASSSPQGGNGYGYTF	TGTGCCAGCAGCTCACCACAGGGAGGCAATGGCTATGGCTACACCTTC
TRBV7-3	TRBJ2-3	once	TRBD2	CASSKSLRTSGSADTQYF	TGTGCCAGCAGCAAATCCCTGAGGACTAGCGGGAGTGCAGATACGCAGTATTTT
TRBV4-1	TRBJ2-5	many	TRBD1	CASSQEGQRETQYF	TGCGCCAGCAGCCAAGAGGGACAGCGAGAGACCCAGTACTTC
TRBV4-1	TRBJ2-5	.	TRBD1	CASSQGDRGSETQYF	TGCGCCAGCAGCCAAGGCGACAGGGGATCAGAGACCCAGTACTTC
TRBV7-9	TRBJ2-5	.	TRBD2	CASSFNGGSNQPQYF	TGTGCCAGCAGCTTTAACGGGGGGAGCAATCAGCCCCAGTACTTC
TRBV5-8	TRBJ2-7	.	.	CASSLETATDSAYEQYF	TGTGCCAGCAGCTTGGAGACTGCTACAGATTCTGCCTACGAGCAGTACTTC
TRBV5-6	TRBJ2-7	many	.	CASSLARSEQYF	TGTGCCAGCAGCTTGGCGCGGAGCGAGCAGTACTTC
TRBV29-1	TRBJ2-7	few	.	CSVESGYEQYF	TGCAGCGTTGAATCGGGCTACGAGCAGTACTTC
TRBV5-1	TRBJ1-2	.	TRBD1	CASSSHRTGDGYTF	TGCGCCAGCAGCTCCCACAGGACAGGGGATGGCTACACCTTC
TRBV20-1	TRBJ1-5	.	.	CSARETLSNQPQHF	TGCAGTGCTAGAGAGACTCTTAGCAATCAGCCCCAGCATTTT
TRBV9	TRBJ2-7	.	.	CASSVGPTGSELYF	TGTGCCAGCAGCGTAGGCCCAACAGGAAGCGAGCTGTACTTC
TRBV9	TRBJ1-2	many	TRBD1	CASSPKGDRDYGYTF	TGTGCCAGCAGCCCAAAAGGAGACAGGGACTATGGCTACACCTTC
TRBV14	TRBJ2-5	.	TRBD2	CASSQDAAGGTQETQYF	TGTGCCAGCAGCCAAGATGCGGCGGGAGGGACTCAAGAGACCCAGTACTTC
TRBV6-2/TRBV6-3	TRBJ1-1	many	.	CASSYGGLVTEAFF	TGTGCCAGCAGTTACGGGGGATTAGTCACTGAAGCTTTCTTT
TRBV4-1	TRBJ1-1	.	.	CASSRKGQRDTEAFF	TGCGCCAGCAGCCGGAAGGGGCAAAGGGACACTGAAGCTTTCTTT
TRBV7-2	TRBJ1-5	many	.	CASSLVEAQPQHF	TGTGCCAGCAGCTTAGTGGAAGCTCAGCCCCAGCATTTT
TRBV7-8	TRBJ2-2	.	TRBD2	CASSLGFRWRLANTGELFF	TGTGCCAGCAGCTTAGGGTTTCGCTGGCGACTAGCAAACACCGGGGAGCTGTTTTTT
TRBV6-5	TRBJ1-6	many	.	CASTTDSDNSPLHF	TGTGCCAGCACGACCGACAGCGATAATTCACCCCTCCACTTT
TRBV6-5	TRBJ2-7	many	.	CASSYGGGRRDEQYF	TGTGCCAGCAGTTACGGGGGCGGGAGAAGGGACGAGCAGTACTTC